The 26 T cell receptor beta chains below all came from one sample that was sequenced in a study of shared T cell receptors in the human thymus. Data came from immunoSEQ multiplex PCR; TCRdb stores just in-frame clones and leaves some out. The sample yields roughly 660,000 clones, more than 75% seen once. This same sample was also taken into another study, of human thymus T cells.

The specimen sequenced was thymocytes. These receptors all stem from a boy under three years old with a congenital heart defect.

The chain joins TRBV20-1 to TRBJ2-7; TRBD1 might be the D (6 bases). Germline loops: CDR1 DFQATT, CDR2 SNEGSKA (reference sequence). This CDR3 is built from 10 residues. V was shortened by 7 bases and J by 5 bases, with 9 bases between the two germline ends. The CDR3 DNA reads as TGCAGTGACAGGGCCCACGAGCAGTACTTC. Translated: CSDRAHEQYF.

In its sample, this clone was seen once. The rearrangement uses TRBV4-2 and TRBJ2-7, with D perhaps matching TRBD1 (6 bases). Germline V lookup: CDR1 LGHNA, CDR2 YNFKEQ. Trimming removed 0 bases from V and 3 bases from J, with 21 bases in between. The CDR3 consists of 18 residues. CDR3 amino acids: CASSQEPQGRKRSYEQYF. In DNA, the CDR3 is TGTGCCAGCAGCCAAGAACCACAGGGTCGGAAGCGGAGCTACGAGCAGTACTTC.

The genes are TRBV2 and TRBJ1-2; a weak D match, TRBD1 (6 bases). From germline, CDR1 is SNHLY and CDR2 FYNNEI. The CDR3 totals 16 residues. The V end was cut by 5 bases, the J end by 1 base, with 17 bases between. The CDR3 region has the DNA TGTGCCAGCAGTCAGTTGGAGCAGGGGAGTAACTATGGCTACACCTTC. Translating it yields CASSQLEQGSNYGYTF.

The chain links TRBV7-2 to TRBJ2-5; D is possibly TRBD1 (6 bases). The CDR3 is made up of 14 amino acids. Trimming took 5 bases from V and 2 from J, leaving 12 bases between them. The germline V gene has CDR1 SGHTA and CDR2 FQGNSA. The CDR3 reads CASSPPGQQETQYF. CDR3 bases: TGTGCCAGCAGCCCCCCCGGACAGCAAGAGACCCAGTACTTC.

The rearrangement uses TRBV7-2 and TRBJ1-2; TRBD1 might be the D (5 bases). The CDR3 is 14 residues long. V was shortened by 5 bases and J by 3 bases, with 13 bases between the two germline ends. The germline CDR1 and CDR2 sequences are SGHTA and FQGNSA. CDR3 sequence: CASSPGGVDYGYTF. The CDR3 DNA is TGTGCCAGCAGCCCCGGGGGGGTGGACTATGGCTACACCTTC.

The chain combines TRBV7-8 with TRBJ2-1, with TRBD2 identical over 7 bases. CDR3 length: 14 residues. Germline assignment: CDR1 SGHVS and CDR2 FQNEAQ. Germline trimming cut 5 bases from V and 10 bases from J; bases unmatched to any gene: 11. Written as DNA, the CDR3 is TGTGCCAGCAGCATGCTAGCGGACCTGGGAGAGCAGTTCTTC. Translating gives CASSMLADLGEQFF. Complete variable domain (other parts from reference TRBV7-8 and TRBJ2-1): GAGVSQSPRYKVAKRGQDVALRCDPISGHVSLFWYQQALGQGPEFLTYFQNEAQLDKSGLPSDRFFAERPEGSVSTLKIQRTQQEDSAVYLCASSMLADLGEQFFGPGTRLTVL.

V usage is TRBV29-1 and J usage is TRBJ2-1; 7 nucleotides align to TRBD2. With V trimmed by 3 bases and J by 12 bases, 11 bases remained unmatched. This CDR3 contains 13 residues. Looked up from germline, CDR1 is SQVTM and CDR2 is ANQGSEA. This CDR3 is CSVEGSLGEGQFF. The CDR3 bases are TGCAGCGTTGAGGGGTCCTTGGGGGAGGGGCAGTTCTTC.

This sequence joins TRBV28 and TRBJ2-2; 10 bases line up with TRBD1. V trimming: 6 bases; J trimming: 4 bases; junction bases outside the gene matches: 8. The CDR3 contains 16 residues. Germline values: CDR1 MDHEN, CDR2 SYDVKM. CDR3 sequence (DNA): TGTGCCAGCAGCCATCACCGGGACAGGGGCACCGGGGAGCTGTTTTTT. Translation gives CASSHHRDRGTGELFF.

This chain links TRBV7-9 with TRBJ2-7, with D hard to call. The CDR3 consists of 13 residues. The V gene's germline CDR1 is SEHNR and CDR2 FQNEAQ (reference sequence). V shed 10 bases and J shed 1 base, with 14 bases lying between them. CDR3 amino acids: CATRSESSYEQYF. CDR3 DNA: TGTGCCACCCGGAGCGAGAGTTCCTACGAGCAGTACTTC.

The CDR3 DNA reads as TGTGCCAGCAGTCCCATCCAGGGACACGAAAAACTGTTTTTT. Translated: CASSPIQGHEKLFF. The gene calls are TRBV6-1 and TRBJ1-4; D is possibly TRBD1 (6 bases). CDR1 and CDR2 from the germline V gene are MNHNS and SASEGT. CDR3 length equals 14 residues. Trimming took 5 bases from V and 8 from J, leaving 15 bases between them.

This chain connects TRBV25-1 to TRBJ1-4, with 10 bases aligning to TRBD1. The ends lost 5 bases at V and 6 bases at J; junction bases unmatched: 12. Per germline, CDR1 MGHDK and CDR2 SYGVNS. The CDR3 has 17 residues. CDR3 nucleotides: TGTGCCAGCAGTTCCGCTCCCCCCGGGACAGGGGATGAAAAACTGTTTTTT. Translated, it gives CASSSAPPGTGDEKLFF.

This clone was counted between two and nine times. The V call is TRBV29-1, the J call TRBJ1-1, with unresolved D. Germline V gene data show CDR1 as SQVTM and CDR2 as ANQGSEA. The CDR3 has 13 residues. V lost 0 bases and J 10 bases, leaving 15 bases between the germline ends. The CDR3 protein is CSVEDLREERAFF. For the CDR3, the DNA is TGCAGCGTTGAAGATCTTCGGGAGGAACGAGCTTTCTTT.

This clone has a single count. This sequence joins TRBV7-9 and TRBJ2-1; 12 nucleotides agree with TRBD2. The CDR3 length is 19 residues. Germline CDR1 and CDR2: SEHNR and FQNEAQ (reference sequence). With V trimmed by 0 bases and J by 5 bases, 11 bases remained unmatched. The CDR3 loop is CASSLAGLAGANWDNEQFF. CDR3 coding DNA: TGTGCCAGCAGCTTAGCGGGACTAGCGGGCGCTAATTGGGACAATGAGCAGTTCTTC.

The V and J genes are TRBV6-5 and TRBJ1-5, with D unresolved. The CDR3 totals 13 residues. CDR1 is MNHEY, CDR2 SVGAGI, per germline. V lost 4 bases to trimming and J lost 1 base, with 5 bases between them. The CDR3 DNA is TGTGCCAGCAGTTGGGAGAGCAATCAGCCCCAGCATTTT. Its protein product is CASSWESNQPQHF.

The chain uses TRBV19 and TRBJ1-2, with D maybe TRBD1 (6 bases). With 5 bases removed from V and 4 bases from J, the gap between germline ends came to 26 bases. The CDR3 totals 18 residues. Germline CDR1 LNHDA, CDR2 SQIVND (reference sequence). The CDR3 DNA is TGTGCCAGTAGTGGGGTGAGAGGCAGGGGCGTCAACTTCTATGGCTACACCTTC. Amino acids: CASSGVRGRGVNFYGYTF.

This sequence joins TRBV7-2 and TRBJ1-5, with 8 bases lining up with TRBD1. With V trimmed by 6 bases and J by 0 bases, 7 bases remained unmatched. This CDR3 has 16 amino acids. CDR1 and CDR2 (germline): SGHTA, FQGNSA. CDR3 region: CASSLGQGYSNQPQHF. The CDR3 DNA reads as TGTGCCAGCAGTCTCGGACAGGGATATAGCAATCAGCCCCAGCATTTT.

This chain connects TRBV29-1 to TRBJ1-4, with 7 bases fitting TRBD1. J gave up 0 bases and V 6 bases, and 1 base lay outside the gene matches. This CDR3 is 13 amino acids long. Germline values: CDR1 SQVTM, CDR2 ANQGSEA. The CDR3 reads CSVGQSTNEKLFF. The CDR3 coding sequence is TGCAGCGTGGGACAGTCAACTAATGAAAAACTGTTTTTT.

V and J are TRBV28 and TRBJ2-2; 10 nucleotides align to TRBD1. Germline-derived CDR1 and CDR2 are MDHEN and SYDVKM. The CDR3 sequence is 16 residues long. The V segment lost 3 bases and the J segment 3 bases; nucleotides outside the gene matches: 4. The CDR3 coding sequence is TGTGCCAGCAGTTTTGACGGACAGGGGGACACCGGGGAGCTGTTTTTT. This codes for CASSFDGQGDTGELFF.

The V gene is TRBV27, the J gene TRBJ2-1, with 10 bases matching TRBD1. The CDR3 is 14 residues long. Germline-derived CDR1 and CDR2 are MNHEY and SMNVEV (reference sequence). V dropped 8 bases and J dropped 6; count of bases not matched to a gene: 7. CDR3 sequence: CASSWGQGLNEQFF. CDR3 coding DNA: TGTGCCAGCTCGTGGGGACAGGGGCTCAATGAGCAGTTCTTC.

This rearrangement joins TRBV15 to TRBJ2-7; D unclear. V was shortened by 0 bases and J by 7 bases, with 16 bases between the two germline ends. Germline V gene lookup returns CDR1 LNHNV and CDR2 YYDKDF (reference sequence). The CDR3 extends over 15 amino acids. The CDR3 is CATSRDQPEKSEQYF. In DNA, the CDR3 is TGTGCCACCAGCAGAGATCAGCCGGAGAAGAGTGAGCAGTACTTC.

The chain employs TRBV6-1 and TRBJ1-4, with 8 bases aligning to TRBD1. The CDR3 is made up of 15 amino acids. Germline V gene lookup returns CDR1 MNHNS and CDR2 SASEGT. After removal of 11 bases from V and 5 bases from J, the junction contained 13 bases not matched to a gene. The DNA of the CDR3 is TGTGCCCCCGTTCCATGGGGACAGGAGAATGAAAAACTGTTTTTT. Residues: CAPVPWGQENEKLFF.

The CDR3 sequence is CASSVGPIGVWSISDTQYF. The CDR3 DNA follows: TGTGCCAGCAGCGTAGGCCCGATTGGTGTTTGGAGTATCTCAGATACGCAGTATTTT. J is TRBJ2-3 and V is TRBV9; no definite D call. V gave up 0 bases and J gave up 4 bases, with 24 bases separating them. CDR3 size: 19 residues. Germline CDR1 is SGDLS and CDR2 is YYNGEE.

The genes are TRBV12-5 and TRBJ1-5, with TRBD1 as a possible D gene (6 bases). The CDR3 runs to 17 residues. Germline V CDR1 and CDR2: LGHNT, FRNRAP. Trimming cost V 3 bases and J 10 bases, with 25 bases left between them. The CDR3 protein is CASGLTREVGGDIPQHF. As DNA, the CDR3 is TGTGCTAGTGGTTTAACTAGGGAAGTTGGGGGGGACATCCCCCAGCATTTT.

Turning to this clone: Its ends do not fully match the called genes, so a read error is possible. The chain joins TRBV5-6 to TRBJ2-7, with TRBD1 matching 7 bases. This CDR3 comprises 12 residues. CDR1 and CDR2 (germline): SGHDT, YYEEEE. The CDR3 loop reads CASSTLPGQWNF. In DNA form, the CDR3 reads TGTGCCAGCAGCACTCTACCGGGACAGTGGAACTTC.

J is TRBJ1-1 and V is TRBV29-1; the match to TRBD1 covers 7 bases. The CDR3 has 15 residues. Germline loops: CDR1 SQVTM, CDR2 ANQGSEA. Trimming removed 4 bases from V and 4 bases from J; junction bases left unmatched: 12. The CDR3 protein is CSVAPGQSFFTEAFF. The CDR3 DNA is TGCAGCGTTGCCCCGGGACAGAGTTTTTTCACTGAAGCTTTCTTT.

The chain uses TRBV4-1 and TRBJ2-3, with D possibly being TRBD1 (6 bases). Trimming took 1 base from V and 2 from J, leaving 10 bases between them. The CDR3 consists of 15 residues. The germline V gene encodes CDR1 MGHRA and CDR2 YSYEKL. The CDR3 sequence is CASSQGGLVTDTQYF. CDR3 in DNA: TGCGCCAGCAGCCAAGGGGGGCTAGTCACAGATACGCAGTATTTT.